These 17 T cell receptor beta chains originate from one sample sequenced in a study of blood T cell repertoires in COVID-19. Sequenced by immunoSEQ multiplex PCR; TCRdb stores in-frame clones only, minus some. The table lists about 280,000 clones, approximately 85% of them singletons. The sample consisted of peripheral blood. Receptors were obtained from a human donor in a cohort sampled during active COVID-19.

CDR3 in amino acids: CASSPPLAGAGDTQYF. CDR3 in DNA: TGTGCCAGCAGCCCCCCGTTGGCGGGAGCTGGAGATACGCAGTATTTT. This chain uses TRBV7-8 with TRBJ2-3; 7 nucleotides agree with TRBD2. The CDR3 is 16 amino acids. Trimming removed 5 bases from V and 5 bases from J; junction bases left unmatched: 13. The germline V gene encodes CDR1 SGHVS and CDR2 FQNEAQ.

The chain uses TRBV19 and TRBJ1-5, with D uncertain. Trimming pared 5 bases from V and 9 bases from J, leaving 17 bases between. The CDR3 covers 14 residues. Germline lookup yields CDR1 LNHDA and CDR2 SQIVND (reference sequence). The CDR3 nucleotides read TGTGCCAGTAGTTCAGGCTATAAGGATGGGCCCCAGCATTTT. It specifies CASSSGYKDGPQHF.

The rearrangement uses TRBV5-6 and TRBJ2-5, with D tentatively TRBD2 (5 bases). Germline V lookup: CDR1 SGHDT, CDR2 YYEEEE. The V gene lost 0 bases and the J gene lost 4 bases, with 13 bases spanning the gap. The CDR3 sequence is 15 residues long. In DNA form, the CDR3 reads TGTGCCAGCAGCTTGGTATCGGGGTCTGTAGAGACCCAGTACTTC. Its translation: CASSLVSGSVETQYF.

The rearrangement uses TRBV3-1 (or the pseudogene TRBV3-2) and TRBJ1-2; D not resolved. The germline gives CDR1 LGHDT, CDR2 YNNKEL (reference sequence). V lost 1 base, J lost 2 bases, and 5 bases lay in between. The CDR3 totals 13 residues. The CDR3 region is CASSQGQNYGYTF. The DNA for the CDR3 is TGTGCCAGCAGCCAAGGTCAGAACTATGGCTACACCTTC.

The V gene is TRBV6-6, the J gene TRBJ1-4; TRBD1 might be the D (6 bases). Germline CDR1 MNHNY, CDR2 SVGAGI (reference sequence). This CDR3 has 12 residues. V was trimmed by 7 bases and J by 8 bases, leaving 11 bases between them. The CDR3 here is CASNRGGEKLFF. CDR3 nucleotides: TGTGCCAGCAATCGAGGGGGGGAAAAACTGTTTTTT.

The chain couples TRBV18 to TRBJ1-6; D is ambiguous. The CDR3 totals 15 residues. CDR1 and CDR2 from the germline V gene are KGHSH and LQKENI. Trimming shortened V by 6 bases and J by 10 bases, and 19 bases separated the two germline ends. The DNA for the CDR3 is TGTGCCAGCTCGGGAGGGTCAAATATCCAATCACCCCTCCACTTT. Its protein product is CASSGGSNIQSPLHF.

The V gene is TRBV18, the J gene TRBJ1-1; 8 bases match TRBD1. Germline values: CDR1 KGHSH, CDR2 LQKENI. With V trimmed by 3 bases and J by 0 bases, 12 bases remained unmatched. This CDR3 is built from 18 residues. CDR3 amino acids: CASSPTQGVLRLNTEAFF. Here the CDR3 DNA reads TGTGCCAGCTCACCCACACAGGGGGTCCTCCGCCTGAACACTGAAGCTTTCTTT.

The chain is built from TRBV5-1 and TRBJ2-1; 10 bases agree with TRBD2. CDR3 length equals 18 residues. Losses at the gene ends were 0 bases for V and 0 bases for J; bases not matched to a gene: 6. CDR1 is SGHRS, CDR2 YFSETQ, per germline. CDR3 DNA sequence: TGCGCCAGCAGCTTGGCGACTAGCGGGCTGAGCTCCTACAATGAGCAGTTCTTC. It codes for CASSLATSGLSSYNEQFF. The full variable domain, completed using reference TRBV5-1 and TRBJ2-1, is KAGVTQTPRYLIKTRGQQVTLSCSPISGHRSVSWYQQTPGQGLQFLFEYFSETQRNKGNFPGRFSGRQFSNSRSEMNVSTLELGDSALYLCASSLATSGLSSYNEQFFGPGTRLTVL.

The chain joins TRBV25-1 to TRBJ1-6; D remains unclear. Trimming left V 2 bases short and J 0 bases short, with 8 bases between. The CDR3 runs 16 residues. Germline-derived CDR1 and CDR2 are MGHDK and SYGVNS. CDR3 region: CASSEVGSSYNSPLHF. DNA for the CDR3: TGTGCCAGCAGTGAAGTTGGGAGCTCCTATAATTCACCCCTCCACTTT.

This chain uses TRBV6-6 with TRBJ2-2, with D possibly TRBD2 on 6 matching bases. This CDR3 spans 14 amino acids. Trimming shortened V by 6 bases and J by 1 base, and 9 bases separated the two germline ends. CDR1 MNHNY and CDR2 SVGAGI come from the germline V gene (reference sequence). CDR3 sequence reads: CASRLSGNTGELFF. The CDR3 bases are TGTGCCAGCAGACTTAGCGGGAACACCGGGGAGCTGTTTTTT.

Only a few counts were recorded for this clone. The chain's CDR3 is CSVGGGAGTMEAFF. CDR3 sequence (DNA): TGCAGCGTTGGAGGGGGAGCCGGGACAATGGAAGCTTTCTTT. The J gene is TRBJ1-1, the V gene TRBV29-1; D might be TRBD1 (6 bases). The CDR3 spans 14 residues. V lost 4 bases, J lost 8 bases, and 20 bases lay in between. CDR1 and CDR2 (germline): SQVTM, ANQGSEA.

The chain combines TRBV27 with TRBJ2-7; D gene ambiguous. With 4 bases removed from V and 0 bases from J, the gap between germline ends came to 10 bases. The CDR3 is 14 amino acids. Per germline, CDR1 MNHEY and CDR2 SMNVEV (reference sequence). The CDR3 loop reads CASSSRVISYEQYF. DNA of the CDR3: TGTGCCAGCAGTTCTCGGGTTATCTCCTACGAGCAGTACTTC.

The genes are TRBV5-1 and TRBJ2-3, with TRBD2 matching 9 bases. Trimming cost V 3 bases and J 8 bases; bases outside gene matches: 10. This CDR3 is 15 amino acids long. CDR1 and CDR2 (germline): SGHRS, YFSETQ. The CDR3 DNA follows: TGCGCCAGCAGCTCCCCGACTAGCGGTCCGGGTACGCAGTATTTT. Protein product: CASSSPTSGPGTQYF.

This clone was seen a few times. The CDR3 bases are TGTGCCAGCAGTCCGAGCGGGTCTACGAACACCGGGGAGCTGTTTTTT. Protein sequence: CASSPSGSTNTGELFF. The chain joins TRBV7-9 to TRBJ2-2; maybe TRBD2 (6 bases). Germline lookup yields CDR1 SEHNR and CDR2 FQNEAQ (reference sequence). The CDR3 contains 16 residues. Trimming left V 6 bases short and J 0 bases short, with 14 bases between.

The rearrangement joins TRBV20-1 to TRBJ1-2; unclear D gene. The CDR3 is 15 amino acids. Looked up from germline, CDR1 is DFQATT and CDR2 is SNEGSKA (reference sequence). Trimming removed 3 bases at V and 8 bases at J, with 22 bases between. CDR3 bases: TGCAGTGCTAGTAAAGCGGGCCGGGAAGCCGAGGGCTACACCTTC. Amino acid sequence: CSASKAGREAEGYTF.

The V and J genes are TRBV7-8 and TRBJ2-2; D unresolved. Germline V gene lookup returns CDR1 SGHVS and CDR2 FQNEAQ. Trimming cost V 5 bases and J 4 bases, with 8 bases left between them. The CDR3 spans 13 residues. DNA for the CDR3: TGTGCCAGCAGCCGGAGCCTCACCGGGGAGCTGTTTTTT. Its protein is CASSRSLTGELFF.

CDR3 protein: CASSALAGGSLKYF. CDR3 nucleotides: TGTGCCAGCAGCGCACTAGCGGGAGGGTCCCTCAAGTACTTC. The chain carries TRBV7-2 and TRBJ2-5; 13 bases fit TRBD2. This CDR3 has 14 amino acids. The trim removed 5 bases at V and 12 bases at J, leaving 9 bases unmatched. Germline values: CDR1 SGHTA, CDR2 FQGNSA. Based on the CDR3 plus reference TRBV7-2 and TRBJ2-5, the full variable domain is GAGVSQSPSNKVTEKGKDVELRCDPISGHTALYWYRQSLGQGLEFLIYFQGNSAPDKSGLPSDRFSAERTGGSVSTLTIQRTQQEDSAVYLCASSALAGGSLKYFGPGTRLLVL.